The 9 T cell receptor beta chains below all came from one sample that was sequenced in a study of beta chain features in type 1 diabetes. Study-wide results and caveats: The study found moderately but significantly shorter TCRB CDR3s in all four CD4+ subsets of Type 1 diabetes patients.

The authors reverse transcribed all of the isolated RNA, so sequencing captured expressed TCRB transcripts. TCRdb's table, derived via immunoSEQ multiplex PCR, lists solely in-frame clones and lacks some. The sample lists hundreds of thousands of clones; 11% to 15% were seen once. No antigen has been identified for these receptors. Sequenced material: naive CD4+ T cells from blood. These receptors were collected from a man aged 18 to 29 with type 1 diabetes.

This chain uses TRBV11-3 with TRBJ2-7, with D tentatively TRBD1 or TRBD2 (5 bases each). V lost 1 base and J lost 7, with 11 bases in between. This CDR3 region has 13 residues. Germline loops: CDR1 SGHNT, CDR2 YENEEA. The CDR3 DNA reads TGTGCCAGCAGCTTAGGCAGGGAGTTTGAGCAGTACTTC. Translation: CASSLGREFEQYF.

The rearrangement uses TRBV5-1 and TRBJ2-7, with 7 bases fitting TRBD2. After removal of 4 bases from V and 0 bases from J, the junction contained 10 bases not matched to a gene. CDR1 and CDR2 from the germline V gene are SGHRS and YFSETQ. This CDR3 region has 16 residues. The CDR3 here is CASSVATGTNSYEQYF. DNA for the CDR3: TGCGCCAGCAGCGTGGCTACCGGGACTAACTCCTACGAGCAGTACTTC.

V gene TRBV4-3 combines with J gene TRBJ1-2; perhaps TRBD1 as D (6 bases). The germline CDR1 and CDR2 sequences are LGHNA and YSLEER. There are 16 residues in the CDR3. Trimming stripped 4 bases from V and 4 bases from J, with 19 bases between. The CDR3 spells CASSRTRTDFVYGYTF. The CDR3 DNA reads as TGCGCCAGCAGCCGGACCCGGACAGACTTCGTCTATGGCTACACCTTC.

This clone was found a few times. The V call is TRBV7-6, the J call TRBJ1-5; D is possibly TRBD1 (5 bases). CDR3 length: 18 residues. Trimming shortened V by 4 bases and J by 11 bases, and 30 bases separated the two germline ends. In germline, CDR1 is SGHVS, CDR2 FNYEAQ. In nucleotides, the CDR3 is TGTGCCAGCAGCTCTGATCGAGGGGACGGGACCCCCCTAATGGCCCAGCATTTT. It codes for CASSSDRGDGTPLMAQHF. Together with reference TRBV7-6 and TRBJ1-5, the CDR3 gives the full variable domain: GAGVSQSPRYKVTKRGQDVALRCDPISGHVSLYWYRQALGQGPEFLTYFNYEAQQDKSGLPNDRFSAERPEGSISTLTIQRTEQRDSAMYRCASSSDRGDGTPLMAQHFGDGTRLSIL.

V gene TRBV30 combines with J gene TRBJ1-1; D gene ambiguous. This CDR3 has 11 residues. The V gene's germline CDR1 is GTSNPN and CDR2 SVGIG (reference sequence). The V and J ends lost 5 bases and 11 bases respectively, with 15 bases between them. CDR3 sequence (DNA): TGTGCCTGGGGCGCCCGTCGGGAGGCTTTCTTT. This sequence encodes CAWGARREAFF.

The CDR3 loop reads CATSRDRLYYEQYF. The CDR3 DNA follows: TGTGCCACCAGCAGAGACAGACTTTACTACGAGCAGTACTTC. The chain links TRBV15 to TRBJ2-7; D call uncertain. The CDR3 totals 14 residues. Trimming removed 0 bases from V and 3 bases from J, with 9 bases in between. CDR1 is LNHNV, CDR2 YYDKDF, per germline (reference sequence). Filled out from reference TRBV15 and TRBJ2-7, the complete variable domain reads DAMVIQNPRYQVTQFGKPVTLSCSQTLNHNVMYWYQQKSSQAPKLLFHYYDKDFNNEADTPDNFQSRRPNTSFCFLDIRSPGLGDTAMYLCATSRDRLYYEQYFGPGTRLTVT.

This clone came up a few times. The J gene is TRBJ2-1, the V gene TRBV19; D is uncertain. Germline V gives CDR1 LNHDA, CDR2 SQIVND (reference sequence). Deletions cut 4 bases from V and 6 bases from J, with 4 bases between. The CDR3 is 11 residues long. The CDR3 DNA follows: TGTGCCAGTAGTACTTTCAATGAGCAGTTCTTC. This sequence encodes CASSTFNEQFF.

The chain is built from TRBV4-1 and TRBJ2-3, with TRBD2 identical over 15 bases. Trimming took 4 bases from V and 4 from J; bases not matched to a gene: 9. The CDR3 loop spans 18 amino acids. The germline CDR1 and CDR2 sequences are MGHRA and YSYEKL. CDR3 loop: CASSRLGLAGGEADTQYF. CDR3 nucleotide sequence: TGCGCCAGCAGCCGATTAGGACTAGCGGGGGGGGAGGCAGATACGCAGTATTTT.

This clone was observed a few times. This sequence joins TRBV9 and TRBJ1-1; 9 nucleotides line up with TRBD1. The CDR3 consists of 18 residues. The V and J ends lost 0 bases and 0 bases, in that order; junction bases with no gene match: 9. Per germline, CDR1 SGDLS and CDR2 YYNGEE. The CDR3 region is CASSVGVQGASMNTEAFF. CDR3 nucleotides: TGTGCCAGCAGCGTAGGGGTACAGGGGGCTTCCATGAACACTGAAGCTTTCTTT.